This T cell receptor (beta chain) was observed in a study of blood T cell repertoires in COVID-19. Background on the study: Nucleic acid was either cDNA or gDNA, and it came from T cells, B-cell-depleted T cells, or PBMCs.

CDR3 length equals 14 residues. V shed 0 bases and J shed 3 bases, with 9 bases lying between them. Germline CDR1 and CDR2: SGHAT and FQNNGV. In the source study's methods: Estimation of nucleated cell counts was performed using reference gene primer amplification. Sequencing used immunoSEQ multiplex PCR; TCRdb keeps in-frame clones, though not all of them. The DNA gave D and trimming, while V, J and clone size come from that table. The table records more than 90,000 clones, roughly 81% of them present only once. Sequenced sample: peripheral blood. This sequence was found in a man in his forties or fifties with acute or convalescent COVID-19. The chain combines TRBV11-2 with TRBJ2-7; a weak D match, TRBD2 (6 bases). For the CDR3, the DNA is TGTGCCAGCAGCTTAGACGGAGGGGACTACGAGCAGTACTTC. This codes for CASSLDGGDYEQYF.